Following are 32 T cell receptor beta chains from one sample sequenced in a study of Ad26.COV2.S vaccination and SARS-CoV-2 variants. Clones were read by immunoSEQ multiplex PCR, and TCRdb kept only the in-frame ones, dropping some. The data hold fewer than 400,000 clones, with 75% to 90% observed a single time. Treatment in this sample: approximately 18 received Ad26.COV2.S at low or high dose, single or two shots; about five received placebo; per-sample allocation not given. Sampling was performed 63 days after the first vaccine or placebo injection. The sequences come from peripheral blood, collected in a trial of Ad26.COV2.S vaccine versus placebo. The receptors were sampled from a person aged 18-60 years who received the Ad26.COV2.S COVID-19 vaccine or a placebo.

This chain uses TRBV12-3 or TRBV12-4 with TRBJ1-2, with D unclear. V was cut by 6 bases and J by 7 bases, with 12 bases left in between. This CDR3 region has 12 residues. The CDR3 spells CASRPTLGGYTF. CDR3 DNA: TGTGCCAGCAGGCCGACACTTGGTGGCTACACCTTC.

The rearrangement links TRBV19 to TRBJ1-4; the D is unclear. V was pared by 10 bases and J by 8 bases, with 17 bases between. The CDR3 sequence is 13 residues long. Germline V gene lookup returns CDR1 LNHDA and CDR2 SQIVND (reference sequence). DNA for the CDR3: TGTGCCACCACCTACGGCGTGGCGGAAAAACTGTTTTTT. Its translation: CATTYGVAEKLFF. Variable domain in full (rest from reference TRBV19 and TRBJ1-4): DGGITQSPKYLFRKEGQNVTLSCEQNLNHDAMYWYRQDPGQGLRLIYYSQIVNDFQKGDIAEGYSVSREKKESFPLTVTSAQKNPTAFYLCATTYGVAEKLFFGSGTQLSVL.

Written as DNA, the CDR3 is TGTGCCAGCAGCAGGGACAGTCGCGAGGAGACCCAGTACTTC. This encodes CASSRDSREETQYF. This chain uses TRBV6-2 or TRBV6-3 with TRBJ2-5, with 7 positions matching TRBD1. Trimming took 6 bases from V and 5 from J; bases not matched to a gene: 9. Germline V gene lookup returns CDR1 MNHEY and CDR2 SVGEGT. This CDR3 has 14 amino acids.

The CDR3 here is CASSHLGGSTDTQYF. The CDR3 DNA reads as TGTGCCAGCAGCCACCTGGGCGGGAGCACAGATACGCAGTATTTT. The V gene is TRBV11-2, the J gene TRBJ2-3; D is perhaps TRBD2 (5 bases). V was shortened by 5 bases and J by 0 bases, with 12 bases between the two germline ends. The CDR3 has 15 amino acids. Germline CDR1 is SGHAT and CDR2 is FQNNGV. The full variable domain, its missing parts supplied by reference TRBV11-2 and TRBJ2-3, is EAGVAQSPRYKIIEKRQSVAFWCNPISGHATLYWYQQILGQGPKLLIQFQNNGVVDDSQLPKDRFSAERLKGVDSTLKIQPAKLEDSAVYLCASSHLGGSTDTQYFGPGTRLTVL.

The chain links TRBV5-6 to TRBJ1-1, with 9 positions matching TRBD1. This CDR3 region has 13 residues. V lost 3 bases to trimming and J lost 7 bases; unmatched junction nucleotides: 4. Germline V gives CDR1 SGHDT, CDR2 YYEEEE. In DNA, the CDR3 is TGTGCCAGCAGCTACTACAGGGGGCTTGAAGCTTTCTTT. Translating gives CASSYYRGLEAFF.

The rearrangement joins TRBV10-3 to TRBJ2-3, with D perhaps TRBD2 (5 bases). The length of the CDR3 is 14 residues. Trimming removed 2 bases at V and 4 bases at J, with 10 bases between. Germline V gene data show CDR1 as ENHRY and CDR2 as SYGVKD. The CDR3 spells CAISEQRRADTQYF. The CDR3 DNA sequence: TGTGCCATCAGTGAGCAGCGGCGAGCAGATACGCAGTATTTT.

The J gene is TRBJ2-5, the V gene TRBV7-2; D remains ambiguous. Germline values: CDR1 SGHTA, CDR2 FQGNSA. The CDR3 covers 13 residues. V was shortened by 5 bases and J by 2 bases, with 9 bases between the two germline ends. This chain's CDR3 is CASSPRIQETQYF. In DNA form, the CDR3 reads TGTGCCAGCAGCCCCAGGATACAAGAGACCCAGTACTTC.

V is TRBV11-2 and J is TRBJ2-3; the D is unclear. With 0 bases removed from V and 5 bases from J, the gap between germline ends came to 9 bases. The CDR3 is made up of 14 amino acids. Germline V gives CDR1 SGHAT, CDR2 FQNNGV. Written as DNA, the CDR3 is TGTGCCAGCAGCTTAGAAGGGATCGGAGATACGCAGTATTTT. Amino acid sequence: CASSLEGIGDTQYF.

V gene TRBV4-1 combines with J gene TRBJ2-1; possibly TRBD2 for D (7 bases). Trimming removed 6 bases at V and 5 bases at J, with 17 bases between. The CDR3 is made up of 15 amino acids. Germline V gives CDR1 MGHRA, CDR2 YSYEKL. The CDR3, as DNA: TGCGCCAGCAGGACTCTGGGGGGGGCCCACAATGAGCAGTTCTTC. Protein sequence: CASRTLGGAHNEQFF.

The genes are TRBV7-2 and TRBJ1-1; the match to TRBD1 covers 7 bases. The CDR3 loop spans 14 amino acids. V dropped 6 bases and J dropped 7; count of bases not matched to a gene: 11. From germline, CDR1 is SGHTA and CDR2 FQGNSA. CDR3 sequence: CASRRSGRDSEAFF. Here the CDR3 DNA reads TGTGCCAGCAGAAGATCCGGCCGGGACAGTGAAGCTTTCTTT.

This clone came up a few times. The CDR3 DNA sequence: TGTGCCAGCAGGGGGTTAAGGGGCGGGACTGAAGCTTTCTTT. Protein product: CASRGLRGGTEAFF. This chain links TRBV2 with TRBJ1-1, with D tentatively TRBD1 (5 bases). CDR1 SNHLY and CDR2 FYNNEI come from the germline V gene. Between the trimmed V and J ends, which lost 6 bases and 5 bases, there was a span of 16 bases. This CDR3 contains 14 residues.

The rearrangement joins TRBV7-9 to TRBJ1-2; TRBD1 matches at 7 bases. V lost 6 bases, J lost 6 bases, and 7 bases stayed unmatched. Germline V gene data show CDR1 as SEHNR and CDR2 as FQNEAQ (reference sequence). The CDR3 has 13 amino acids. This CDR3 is CASSRTGEHGYTF. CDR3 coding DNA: TGTGCCAGCAGTCGAACAGGGGAACATGGCTACACCTTC.

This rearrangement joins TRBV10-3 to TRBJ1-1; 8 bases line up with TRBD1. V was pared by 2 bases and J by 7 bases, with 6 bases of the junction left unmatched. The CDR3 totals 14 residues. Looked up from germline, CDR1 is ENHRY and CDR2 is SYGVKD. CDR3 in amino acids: CAISEGQGGHEAFF. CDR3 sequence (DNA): TGTGCCATCAGTGAGGGACAGGGAGGTCATGAAGCTTTCTTT.

The DNA of the CDR3 is TGCAGCGTTGCCATGGTCCAGGGAGGGGAGACCCAGTACTTC. Amino acids: CSVAMVQGGETQYF. V gene TRBV29-1 combines with J gene TRBJ2-5, with 7 bases aligning to TRBD2. Germline trimming cut 4 bases from V and 5 bases from J; bases unmatched to any gene: 10. Germline values: CDR1 SQVTM, CDR2 ANQGSEA. This CDR3 spans 14 amino acids. Filled out from reference TRBV29-1 and TRBJ2-5, the complete variable domain reads SAVISQKPSRDICQRGTSLTIQCQVDSQVTMMFWYRQQPGQSLTLIATANQGSEATYESGFVIDKFPISRPNLTFSTLTVSNMSPEDSSIYLCSVAMVQGGETQYFGPGTRLLVL.

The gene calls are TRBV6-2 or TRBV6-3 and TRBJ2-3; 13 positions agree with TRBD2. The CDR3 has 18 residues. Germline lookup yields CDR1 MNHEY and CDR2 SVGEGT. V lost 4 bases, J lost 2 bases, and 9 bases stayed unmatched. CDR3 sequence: CASSSKRTSGGDTDTQYF. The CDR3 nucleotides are TGTGCCAGCAGTTCTAAAAGAACTAGCGGGGGGGACACAGATACGCAGTATTTT.

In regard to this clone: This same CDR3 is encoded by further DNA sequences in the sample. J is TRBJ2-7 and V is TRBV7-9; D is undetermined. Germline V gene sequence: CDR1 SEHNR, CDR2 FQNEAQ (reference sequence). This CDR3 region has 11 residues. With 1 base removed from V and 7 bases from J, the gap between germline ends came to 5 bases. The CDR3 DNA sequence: TGTGCCAGCAGCTTAGTCGGTGAGCAGTACTTC. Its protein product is CASSLVGEQYF. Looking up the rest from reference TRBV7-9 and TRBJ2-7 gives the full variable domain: DTGVSQNPRHKITKRGQNVTFRCDPISEHNRLYWYRQTLGQGPEFLTYFQNEAQLEKSRLLSDRFSAERPKGSFSTLEIQRTEQGDSAMYLCASSLVGEQYFGPGTRLTVT.

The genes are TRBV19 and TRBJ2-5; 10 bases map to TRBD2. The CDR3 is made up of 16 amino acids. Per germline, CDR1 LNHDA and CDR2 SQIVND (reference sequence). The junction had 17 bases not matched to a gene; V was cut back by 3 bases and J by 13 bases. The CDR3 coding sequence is TGTGCCAGTAGTATTTGGCTAGCGGGGGCCAATACAGTACGGTACTTC. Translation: CASSIWLAGANTVRYF.

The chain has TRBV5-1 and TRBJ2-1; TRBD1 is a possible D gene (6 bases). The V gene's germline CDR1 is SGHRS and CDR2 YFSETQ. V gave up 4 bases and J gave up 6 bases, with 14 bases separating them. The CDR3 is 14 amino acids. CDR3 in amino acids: CASSQGTLGNEQFF. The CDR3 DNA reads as TGCGCCAGCAGCCAGGGGACATTGGGCAATGAGCAGTTCTTC.

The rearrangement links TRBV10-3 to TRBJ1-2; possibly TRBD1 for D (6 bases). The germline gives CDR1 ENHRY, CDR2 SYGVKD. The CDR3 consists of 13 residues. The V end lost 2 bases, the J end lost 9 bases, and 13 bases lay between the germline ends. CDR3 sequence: CAISETGGASYTF. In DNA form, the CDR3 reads TGTGCCATCAGTGAGACGGGGGGGGCAAGCTACACCTTC.

DNA for the CDR3: TGCGCCAGCAGCCAACCGGTCCGGGGGGGGCGCTATGGCTACACCTTC. This codes for CASSQPVRGGRYGYTF. The chain recombines TRBV4-1 with TRBJ1-2, with D perhaps matching TRBD1 (6 bases). Germline V CDR1 and CDR2: MGHRA, YSYEKL. Between the trimmed V and J ends, which lost 2 bases and 4 bases, there was a span of 17 bases. There are 16 residues in the CDR3.

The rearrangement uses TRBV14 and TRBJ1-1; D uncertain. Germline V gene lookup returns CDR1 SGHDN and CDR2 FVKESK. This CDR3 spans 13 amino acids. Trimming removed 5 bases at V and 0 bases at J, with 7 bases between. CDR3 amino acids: CASSFSLNTEAFF. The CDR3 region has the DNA TGTGCCAGCAGCTTTAGTTTGAACACTGAAGCTTTCTTT.

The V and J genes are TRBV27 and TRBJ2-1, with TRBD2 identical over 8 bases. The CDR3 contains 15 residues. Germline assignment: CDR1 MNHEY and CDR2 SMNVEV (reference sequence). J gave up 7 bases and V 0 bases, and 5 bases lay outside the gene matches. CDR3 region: CASSLSRGAGNEQFF. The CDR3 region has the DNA TGTGCCAGCAGTTTATCGCGGGGGGCGGGAAATGAGCAGTTCTTC.

CDR3 in DNA: TGTGCCAGCAGCTTAATGACAGGGCAGAATCAGCCCCAGCATTTT. Protein product: CASSLMTGQNQPQHF. The chain joins TRBV7-8 to TRBJ1-5; the match to TRBD1 covers 7 bases. Germline values: CDR1 SGHVS, CDR2 FQNEAQ. Germline trimming cut 2 bases from V and 4 bases from J; bases unmatched to any gene: 5. This CDR3 contains 15 residues.

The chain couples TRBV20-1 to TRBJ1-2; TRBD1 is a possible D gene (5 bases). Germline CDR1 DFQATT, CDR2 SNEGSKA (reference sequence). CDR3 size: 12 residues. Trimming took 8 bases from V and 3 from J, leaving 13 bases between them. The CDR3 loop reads CSPTDSDYGYTF. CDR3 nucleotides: TGCAGTCCTACTGACAGCGACTATGGCTACACCTTC.

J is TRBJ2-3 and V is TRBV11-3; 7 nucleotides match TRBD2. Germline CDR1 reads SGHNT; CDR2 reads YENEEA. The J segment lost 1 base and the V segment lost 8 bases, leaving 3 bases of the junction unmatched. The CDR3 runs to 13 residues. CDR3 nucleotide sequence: TGTGCCAGCCAGCGGGGAGGCACAGATACGCAGTATTTT. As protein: CASQRGGTDTQYF.

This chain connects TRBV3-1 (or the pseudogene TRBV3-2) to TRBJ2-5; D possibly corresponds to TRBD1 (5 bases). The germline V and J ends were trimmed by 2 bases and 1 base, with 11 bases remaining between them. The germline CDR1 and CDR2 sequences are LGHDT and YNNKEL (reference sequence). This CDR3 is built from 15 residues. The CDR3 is CASSQMATAQETQYF. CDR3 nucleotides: TGTGCCAGCAGCCAAATGGCGACAGCCCAAGAGACCCAGTACTTC.

CDR3: CASSEEKTGGYGYTF. The CDR3, as DNA: TGTGCCAGCAGTGAGGAGAAGACAGGGGGCTATGGCTACACCTTC. V usage is TRBV6-1 and J usage is TRBJ1-2; 9 bases are shared with TRBD1. The CDR3 is 15 residues long. The V segment lost 3 bases and the J segment 4 bases; nucleotides outside the gene matches: 6. Germline lookup yields CDR1 MNHNS and CDR2 SASEGT.

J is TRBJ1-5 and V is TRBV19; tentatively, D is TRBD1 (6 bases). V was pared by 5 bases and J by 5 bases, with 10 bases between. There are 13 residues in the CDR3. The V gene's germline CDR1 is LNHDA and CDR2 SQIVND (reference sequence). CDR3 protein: CASSRTADQPQHF. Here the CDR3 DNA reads TGTGCCAGTAGTCGGACAGCGGATCAGCCCCAGCATTTT. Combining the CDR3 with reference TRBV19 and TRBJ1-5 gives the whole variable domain DGGITQSPKYLFRKEGQNVTLSCEQNLNHDAMYWYRQDPGQGLRLIYYSQIVNDFQKGDIAEGYSVSREKKESFPLTVTSAQKNPTAFYLCASSRTADQPQHFGDGTRLSIL.

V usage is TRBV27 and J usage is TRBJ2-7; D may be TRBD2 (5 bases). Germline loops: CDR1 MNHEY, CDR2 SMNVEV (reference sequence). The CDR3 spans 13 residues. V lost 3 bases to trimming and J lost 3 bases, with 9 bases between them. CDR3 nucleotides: TGTGCCAGCAGTTTCGGGAACCACTACGAGCAGTACTTC. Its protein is CASSFGNHYEQYF.

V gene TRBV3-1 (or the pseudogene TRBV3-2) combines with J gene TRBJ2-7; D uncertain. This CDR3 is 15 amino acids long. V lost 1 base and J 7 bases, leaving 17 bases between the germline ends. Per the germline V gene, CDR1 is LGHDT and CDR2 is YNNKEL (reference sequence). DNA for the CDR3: TGTGCCAGCAGCCAAGTTACGGCCCTCCTCCGGGAGCAGTACTTC. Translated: CASSQVTALLREQYF.

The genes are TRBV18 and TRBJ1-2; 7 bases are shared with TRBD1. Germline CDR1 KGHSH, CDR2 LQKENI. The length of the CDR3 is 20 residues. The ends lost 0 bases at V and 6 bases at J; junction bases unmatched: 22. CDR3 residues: CASSPPWISEGALSLDGYTF. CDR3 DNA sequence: TGTGCCAGCTCACCACCGTGGATAAGTGAGGGGGCATTGAGTTTGGATGGCTACACCTTC.

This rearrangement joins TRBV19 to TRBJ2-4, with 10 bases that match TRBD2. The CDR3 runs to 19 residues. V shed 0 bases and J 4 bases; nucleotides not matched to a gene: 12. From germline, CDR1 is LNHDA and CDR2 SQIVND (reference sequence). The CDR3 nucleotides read TGTGCCAGTAGTATAGAATCGTCTAGCGGGGGAAAATCGAAAAACATTCAGTACTTC. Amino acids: CASSIESSSGGKSKNIQYF.